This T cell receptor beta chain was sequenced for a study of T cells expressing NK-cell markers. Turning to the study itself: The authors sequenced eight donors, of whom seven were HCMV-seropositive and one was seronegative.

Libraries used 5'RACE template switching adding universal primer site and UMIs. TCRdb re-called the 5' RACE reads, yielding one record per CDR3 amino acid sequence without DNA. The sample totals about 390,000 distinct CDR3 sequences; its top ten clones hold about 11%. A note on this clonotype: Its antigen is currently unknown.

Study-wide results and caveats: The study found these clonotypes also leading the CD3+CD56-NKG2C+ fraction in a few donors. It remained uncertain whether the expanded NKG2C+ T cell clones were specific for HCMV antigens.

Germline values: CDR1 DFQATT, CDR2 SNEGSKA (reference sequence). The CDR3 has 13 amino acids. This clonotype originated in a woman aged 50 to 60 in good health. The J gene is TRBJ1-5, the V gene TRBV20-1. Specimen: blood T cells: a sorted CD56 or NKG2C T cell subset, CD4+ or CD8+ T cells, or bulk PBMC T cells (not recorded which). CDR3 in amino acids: CSGIAGPNQPQHF.